This is a list of T cell receptor beta chains from one sample in a study of blood T cell repertoires in COVID-19. Profiled with immunoSEQ multiplex PCR; TCRdb holds only in-frame clones, not every one. The sample has under 250,000 clones, 90% to 95% seen once. The sequenced sample was peripheral blood. The receptor set was obtained from a man in his 60s with COVID-19, enrolled during active disease. The conserved cysteine and the conserved F or W are not part of the CDR3 here. Each record gives: J gene, V gene, CDR3 protein.

>TRBJ2-2|TRBV11-3
ASSLATSGGELF
>TRBJ1-4|TRBV28
ASSSSGTAYATNEKLF
>TRBJ2-7|TRBV19
ANINEQY
>TRBJ2-2|TRBV7-6
ASSGQGATGELF
>TRBJ2-3|TRBV24-1
ATSAPTEGDTQY
>TRBJ1-6|TRBV7-2
ASSLGTGTRNSPLH
>TRBJ1-4|TRBV4-1
ASSQGSQDWGGNEKLF
>TRBJ1-2|TRBV3-1/TRBV3-2
ASSQGGQRPYGYT
>TRBJ2-5|TRBV7-2
ASSLFGLAEETQY
>TRBJ2-7|TRBV5-4
ASSAGTDVYEQY
>TRBJ2-3|TRBV12-5
ASGQTVRADTQY
>TRBJ1-3|TRBV21-1
ASSRYSVHGTGEGGNTIY
>TRBJ2-1|TRBV19
ASCRQSSYNEQF
>TRBJ2-3|TRBV29-1
SVNQGSSGTDTQY
>TRBJ2-7|TRBV28
ASSLPSSIPR
>TRBJ1-5|TRBV27
ASSFIGQGSNQPQH
>TRBJ1-4|TRBV6-1
ASSEYGATTNEKLF
>TRBJ2-7|TRBV27
ASTPPGRDVQEQY
>TRBJ1-2|TRBV5-1
ASSRAGTDYGYT
>TRBJ2-2|TRBV19
ASTTRRGGNGELF
>TRBJ1-5|TRBV27
ASKIGGQGAGQPQH
>TRBJ1-1|TRBV11-2
ASSRRAAGNMNTEAF
>TRBJ1-6|TRBV2
ASSYRQGLGSPLH
>TRBJ1-5|TRBV6-6
ASSYLPAGGQPQH
>TRBJ1-1|TRBV5-1
ASHFGTGFEAF
>TRBJ2-1|TRBV7-2
ASSSGLAVSSYNEQF
>TRBJ1-6|TRBV23-1
ASSQSLRSNSPLH
>TRBJ1-2|TRBV7-9
ASLLLPRNYT
>TRBJ2-2|TRBV5-4
ASSLPPLESGFTGELF
>TRBJ1-2|TRBV7-2
ASSPSDSVYGYT
>TRBJ2-7|TRBV4-2
ASSQVVLAGLSEQY
>TRBJ2-1|TRBV6-4
ASTPRGDEQF
>TRBJ2-1|TRBV27
ASSLSSGRALNEQF
>TRBJ2-3|TRBV30
AWSKGGPNTDTQY
>TRBJ2-7|TRBV10-3
AISPGQGVYEQY
>TRBJ1-2|TRBV11-2
ASSLLQNYGYT
>TRBJ1-2|TRBV19
ASSILAGNYGYT
>TRBJ1-4|TRBV2
ASSLDRGSNEKLF
>TRBJ2-1|TRBV19
ASTMRGARSYNEQF
>TRBJ1-3|TRBV15
ATSREQPGTGNTIY
>TRBJ1-1|TRBV7-2
ASSLLNKNTEAF
>TRBJ2-3|TRBV5-1
ASRRLGGSTDTQY
>TRBJ1-1|TRBV6-6
ASSHLGGIGSDTEAF
>TRBJ2-1|TRBV5-4
ASSSRDLPHGEQF
>TRBJ2-6|TRBV7-3
ASSLEGAAGANVLT
>TRBJ2-7|TRBV4-2
ASRPGTSGSKGSYEQY